One and the same sample provided the 26 T cell receptor beta chains below, sequenced in a study of cytomegalovirus exposure and HLA in healthy donors. The study ran its PCR with 60 Vbeta and 13 Jbeta primers. Measured with immunoSEQ multiplex PCR; TCRdb has only the in-frame clones, and not every one. The table has more than 80,000 clones, 81% seen once. Sequenced: PBMCs. These TCRs come from a girl aged 2-10 years in good health and CMV-seropositive.

The chain uses TRBV19 and TRBJ2-4; D is perhaps TRBD1 (6 bases). Trimming removed 0 bases from V and 6 bases from J, with 6 bases in between. The CDR3 is 13 amino acids. The germline gives CDR1 LNHDA, CDR2 SQIVND (reference sequence). The CDR3 DNA is TGTGCCAGTAGTATAGACAGGGGAAACATTCAGTACTTC. This codes for CASSIDRGNIQYF.

This chain joins TRBV27 and TRBJ2-1; no clear D. Germline assignment: CDR1 MNHEY and CDR2 SMNVEV (reference sequence). Trimming removed 5 bases from V and 9 bases from J, with 14 bases in between. The CDR3 length is 13 residues. The CDR3 DNA reads as TGTGCCAGCAGTCCGATAACAAGGAGTGAGCAGTTCTTC. Protein sequence: CASSPITRSEQFF.

The rearrangement uses TRBV18 and TRBJ1-2; no definite D call. The CDR3 covers 12 residues. V was shortened by 2 bases and J by 5 bases, with 6 bases between the two germline ends. Germline lookup yields CDR1 KGHSH and CDR2 LQKENI. The CDR3 DNA reads TGTGCCAGCTCACCAGCGGTTTATGGCTACACCTTC. It specifies CASSPAVYGYTF.

J is TRBJ1-1 and V is TRBV28; possible D gene TRBD1, 5 bases. Germline CDR1 MDHEN, CDR2 SYDVKM. Between the trimmed V and J ends, which lost 3 bases and 1 base, there was a span of 18 bases. The CDR3 has 17 amino acids. The CDR3 loop reads CASSFLGSPTGNTEAFF. The CDR3, as DNA: TGTGCCAGCAGTTTCTTGGGGTCACCTACAGGGAACACTGAAGCTTTCTTT.

CDR3 amino acids: CASSKAPSPCGDNTEAFF. The CDR3 DNA follows: TGTGCCAGCAGCAAAGCGCCTTCCCCCTGCGGGGATAACACTGAAGCTTTCTTT. The gene calls are TRBV21-1 and TRBJ1-1. TRBV21-1 is an annotated pseudogene. The CDR3 length is 18 residues.

The chain carries TRBV7-2 and TRBJ2-7; 7 bases map to TRBD1. Germline assignment: CDR1 SGHTA and CDR2 FQGNSA. The CDR3 sequence is 13 residues long. Trimming took 5 bases from V and 9 from J; bases not matched to a gene: 10. The CDR3 is CASSPPRQGWQYF. The CDR3 DNA follows: TGTGCCAGCAGCCCCCCACGACAGGGCTGGCAGTACTTC.

The chain has TRBV29-1 and TRBJ1-1; D uncertain. Per germline, CDR1 SQVTM and CDR2 ANQGSEA. The CDR3 covers 14 residues. V gave up 4 bases and J gave up 12 bases, with 24 bases separating them. CDR3 sequence: CSVARGVSPGGSFF. The DNA for the CDR3 is TGCAGCGTTGCCCGGGGTGTGTCACCGGGTGGATCTTTCTTT.

The rearrangement links TRBV27 to TRBJ1-1; D perhaps matches TRBD1 (6 bases). Trimming removed 6 bases at V and 0 bases at J, with 8 bases between. The germline V gene has CDR1 MNHEY and CDR2 SMNVEV (reference sequence). The CDR3 sequence is 13 residues long. For the CDR3, the DNA is TGTGCCAGCAGAGGACAGATGAACACTGAAGCTTTCTTT. It codes for CASRGQMNTEAFF.

The gene calls are TRBV28 and TRBJ2-7, with 8 bases fitting TRBD2. The J segment lost 1 base and the V segment lost 2 bases, leaving 4 bases of the junction unmatched. The CDR3 is 15 amino acids. CDR1 and CDR2 (germline): MDHEN, SYDVKM. The CDR3 sequence is CASSLIAGISYEQYF. DNA of the CDR3: TGTGCCAGCAGTTTAATAGCGGGAATTTCCTACGAGCAGTACTTC.

This clone has only a few counts. The chain has TRBV29-1 and TRBJ2-7; TRBD1 matches at 10 bases. CDR3 size: 14 residues. Unmatched junction bases numbered 11, after V lost 7 bases and J lost 5 bases. In germline, CDR1 is SQVTM, CDR2 ANQGSEA. The CDR3 is CSGTGTGDPNEQYF. As DNA, the CDR3 is TGCAGCGGGACCGGGACAGGGGATCCCAACGAGCAGTACTTC.

V usage is TRBV6-6 and J usage is TRBJ1-1, with D maybe TRBD1 (6 bases). V was trimmed by 6 bases and J by 0 bases, leaving 11 bases between them. This CDR3 has 14 residues. Germline assignment: CDR1 MNHNY and CDR2 SVGAGI (reference sequence). CDR3 residues: CASSAGVVNTEAFF. CDR3 DNA: TGTGCCAGCAGCGCAGGGGTGGTGAACACTGAAGCTTTCTTT.

This rearrangement joins TRBV11-3 to TRBJ2-7; 7 bases align to TRBD1. Germline CDR1 reads SGHNT; CDR2 reads YENEEA. V gave up 4 bases and J gave up 3 bases; unmatched junction bases: 3. This CDR3 has 13 amino acids. The CDR3 DNA reads as TGTGCCAGCAGCTACGGGACAGTCTACGAGCAGTACTTC. This translates into CASSYGTVYEQYF.

The chain couples TRBV7-7 to TRBJ2-7, with D unresolved. The CDR3 runs to 14 residues. CDR1 is SSHAT, CDR2 FNYEAQ, per germline (reference sequence). V was clipped by 5 bases and J by 1 base, with 12 bases between them. CDR3 amino acids: CASSPVAGSYEQYF. The CDR3 bases are TGTGCCAGCAGCCCGGTCGCAGGTTCCTACGAGCAGTACTTC.

The V and J genes are TRBV19 and TRBJ1-1; no clear D gene. V shed 3 bases and J shed 0 bases, with 8 bases lying between them. Germline CDR1 and CDR2: LNHDA and SQIVND (reference sequence). CDR3 length equals 14 residues. The CDR3 DNA is TGTGCCAGTAGTATGGCAGGCATGAACACTGAAGCTTTCTTT. Residues: CASSMAGMNTEAFF.

This clone was detected once. The rearrangement links TRBV6-5 to TRBJ2-7, with 8 bases identical to TRBD2. V shed 5 bases, J shed 3 bases, and the junction held 6 bases outside the gene matches. CDR3 length: 14 residues. From germline, CDR1 is MNHEY and CDR2 SVGAGI. This CDR3 reads CASSLGTSNYEQYF. CDR3 sequence (DNA): TGTGCCAGCAGTCTCGGGACTAGTAACTACGAGCAGTACTTC.

V and J are TRBV30 and TRBJ1-3; D uncertain. This CDR3 is built from 14 residues. Per the germline V gene, CDR1 is GTSNPN and CDR2 is SVGIG (reference sequence). Deletions cut 7 bases from V and 0 bases from J, with 13 bases between. The CDR3 bases are TGTGCCTCCACCCCACTTAGCTCTGGAAACACCATATATTTT. It yields the protein CASTPLSSGNTIYF.

CDR3 region: CAFLRSFSGNTIYF. The CDR3, as DNA: TGTGCCTTTCTCCGGTCTTTCTCTGGAAACACCATATATTTT. This chain connects TRBV7-9 to TRBJ1-3, with D unclear. The germline gives CDR1 SEHNR, CDR2 FQNEAQ (reference sequence). The length of the CDR3 is 14 residues. Deletions cut 11 bases from V and 0 bases from J, with 14 bases between.

This clone has a single count. The CDR3 DNA reads as TGTGCCAGCTCACCAGGGGATTCGGGGGGTGGAAAGGCTTTCTTT. This codes for CASSPGDSGGGKAFF. The chain uses TRBV18 and TRBJ1-1; D possibly corresponds to TRBD1 (5 bases). Germline CDR1 is KGHSH and CDR2 is LQKENI. V gave up 2 bases and J gave up 11 bases, with 21 bases separating them. The CDR3 extends over 15 amino acids.

The chain joins TRBV6-5 to TRBJ2-1, with 10 bases that match TRBD1. Germline assignment: CDR1 MNHEY and CDR2 SVGAGI. The CDR3 consists of 15 residues. The V gene end was trimmed by 5 bases and the J gene end by 3 bases; junction bases not matched to a gene: 4. The DNA for the CDR3 is TGTGCCAGCAGTCGACAGGGGGCGTTCTACAATGAGCAGTTCTTC. It yields the protein CASSRQGAFYNEQFF.

The chain combines TRBV6-5 with TRBJ1-1; possibly TRBD1 for D (5 bases). This CDR3 comprises 14 residues. CDR1 MNHEY and CDR2 SVGAGI come from the germline V gene. Trimming took off 5 bases at V and 6 bases at J, with 16 bases between the two ends. CDR3 coding DNA: TGTGCCAGCAGTCAGTCGGGGGAGCTACCTGAAGCTTTCTTT. Translating gives CASSQSGELPEAFF.

The J gene is TRBJ2-2, the V gene TRBV27, with D possibly matching TRBD1 (7 bases). Trimming shortened V by 6 bases and J by 1 base, and 12 bases separated the two germline ends. This CDR3 contains 15 residues. The V gene's germline CDR1 is MNHEY and CDR2 SMNVEV (reference sequence). In nucleotides, the CDR3 is TGTGCCAGCAGGGCCCAGGGGGGGAACACCGGGGAGCTGTTTTTT. This gives the protein CASRAQGGNTGELFF.

J is TRBJ2-7 and V is TRBV28; 13 bases align to TRBD2. CDR1 is MDHEN, CDR2 SYDVKM, per germline. The CDR3 runs 22 residues. Losses at the gene ends were 6 bases for V and 0 bases for J; bases not matched to a gene: 23. Here the CDR3 reads CASRPTGGRGTSGMGSSYEQYF. CDR3 DNA sequence: TGTGCCAGCAGGCCCACCGGAGGGAGGGGGACTAGCGGGATGGGGAGCTCCTACGAGCAGTACTTC.

This clone has more than one count but fewer than ten. The J gene is TRBJ2-6, the V gene TRBV28; D gene unclear. With 3 bases removed from V and 0 bases from J, the gap between germline ends came to 6 bases. Germline loops: CDR1 MDHEN, CDR2 SYDVKM. This CDR3 has 15 amino acids. The CDR3 region is CASSLELSGANVLTF. The CDR3 region has the DNA TGTGCCAGCAGTTTGGAGCTCTCTGGGGCCAACGTCCTGACTTTC.

This chain links TRBV10-1 with TRBJ2-7, with 8 bases lining up with TRBD1. Unmatched junction bases numbered 8, after V lost 6 bases and J lost 7 bases. CDR3 length equals 13 residues. The germline gives CDR1 WNHNN, CDR2 SYGVQD (reference sequence). The CDR3 coding sequence is TGCGCCAGCAGCTACCAAACAGGGGGAGAGCAGTACTTC. Protein sequence: CASSYQTGGEQYF.

The CDR3 DNA follows: TGCAGGGCTGACGGTCGGGGCGAGCAGTACTTC. Translated: CRADGRGEQYF. The rearrangement links TRBV20-1 to TRBJ2-7, with D possibly TRBD2 on 5 matching bases. Germline CDR1 DFQATT, CDR2 SNEGSKA (reference sequence). This CDR3 is 11 amino acids long.

This clone was seen a single time. The V gene is TRBV2, the J gene TRBJ1-2, with 10 bases aligning to TRBD1. The germline CDR1 and CDR2 sequences are SNHLY and FYNNEI. The CDR3 length is 14 residues. The V segment lost 5 bases and the J segment 5 bases; nucleotides outside the gene matches: 5. The CDR3 region is CASSFGQGGYGYTF. In DNA, the CDR3 is TGTGCCAGCAGTTTTGGACAGGGGGGTTATGGCTACACCTTC.